A single sample gave rise to the 24 T cell receptor beta chains below, sequenced in a study of OX40 agonist ivuxolimab in advanced cancers. TCRdb's copy holds only in-frame clones and misses some; the assay was immunoSEQ multiplex PCR. The table records some 32,000 clones, approximately 81% of them present only once. The sample consisted of CD4+ or CD8+ T cells sorted from blood, taken in a trial of the OX40 agonist ivuxolimab. Receptor source: an adult with an advanced solid tumor such as melanoma, head and neck, liver or kidney cancer.

The chain uses TRBV28 and TRBJ1-1, with D possibly TRBD1 on 5 matching bases. The length of the CDR3 is 15 residues. The germline V gene encodes CDR1 MDHEN and CDR2 SYDVKM. V was clipped by 2 bases and J by 5 bases, with 15 bases between them. The CDR3 region has the DNA TGTGCCAGCAGTTTAGGGGCAGGGTTTAGAACTGAAGCTTTCTTT. It yields the protein CASSLGAGFRTEAFF.

V is TRBV27 and J is TRBJ2-1; no reliable D call. Deletions cut 9 bases from V and 6 bases from J, with 12 bases between. The CDR3 extends over 12 amino acids. Germline V gene lookup returns CDR1 MNHEY and CDR2 SMNVEV (reference sequence). In DNA form, the CDR3 reads TGTGCCAGTGGGGTGGGGATCAATGAGCAGTTCTTC. Translation: CASGVGINEQFF.

The gene calls are TRBV27 and TRBJ1-2; D perhaps matches TRBD1 (5 bases). Germline CDR1 and CDR2: MNHEY and SMNVEV (reference sequence). V shed 3 bases and J shed 4 bases, with 12 bases lying between them. The CDR3 runs 14 residues. CDR3 sequence (DNA): TGTGCCAGCAGTTTTGTGGGGCGCAGCTATGGCTACACCTTC. Amino acid sequence: CASSFVGRSYGYTF.

The chain employs TRBV19 and TRBJ2-7; no definite D call. CDR1 is LNHDA, CDR2 SQIVND, per germline (reference sequence). The CDR3 totals 14 residues. Trimming took off 10 bases at V and 1 base at J, with 17 bases between the two ends. The CDR3 DNA is TGTGCCACAGCGATTAAGGCGTTATCCTACGAGCAGTACTTC. Its translation is CATAIKALSYEQYF.

V usage is TRBV6-1 and J usage is TRBJ1-1, with 7 nucleotides matching TRBD1. The V gene end was trimmed by 5 bases and the J gene end by 4 bases; junction bases not matched to a gene: 1. Germline values: CDR1 MNHNS, CDR2 SASEGT. This CDR3 is built from 12 residues. The CDR3, as DNA: TGTGCCAGCAGTTCAGGGGGCACTGAAGCTTTCTTT. Protein product: CASSSGGTEAFF.

This chain uses TRBV28 with TRBJ2-7, with a possible D match to TRBD2 (6 bases). This CDR3 is built from 15 residues. V lost 5 bases, J lost 0 bases, and 14 bases lay in between. Germline values: CDR1 MDHEN, CDR2 SYDVKM. The CDR3 bases are TGTGCCAGCAGTGGGCGGCGGGGCAGCTCCTACGAGCAGTACTTC. Translated, it gives CASSGRRGSSYEQYF.

This rearrangement joins TRBV28 to TRBJ2-5; D call uncertain. The CDR3 extends over 13 amino acids. V was cut by 2 bases and J by 2 bases, with 6 bases left in between. Per germline, CDR1 MDHEN and CDR2 SYDVKM. The CDR3 reads CASSLDEQETQYF. CDR3 bases: TGTGCCAGCAGTTTAGACGAACAAGAGACCCAGTACTTC.

This chain joins TRBV15 and TRBJ2-2, with a tentative D call TRBD1 (5 bases). Trimming took off 0 bases at V and 7 bases at J, with 9 bases between the two ends. Germline V gives CDR1 LNHNV, CDR2 YYDKDF (reference sequence). This CDR3 spans 14 amino acids. The chain's CDR3 is CATSRDTGDGELFF. The DNA of the CDR3 is TGTGCCACCAGCAGAGATACAGGTGACGGGGAGCTGTTTTTT.

The rearrangement links TRBV10-3 to TRBJ2-5; D possibly corresponds to TRBD1 (5 bases). The germline gives CDR1 ENHRY, CDR2 SYGVKD. There are 14 residues in the CDR3. The V end was cut by 3 bases, the J end by 5 bases, with 13 bases between. CDR3 residues: CAISESRDRETQYF. Here the CDR3 DNA reads TGTGCCATCAGTGAATCCAGGGATCGGGAGACCCAGTACTTC.

The V gene is TRBV4-1, the J gene TRBJ2-7; 9 positions match TRBD1. Trimming cost V 2 bases and J 3 bases; bases outside gene matches: 5. Germline CDR1 and CDR2: MGHRA and YSYEKL. The CDR3 is 15 residues long. CDR3 sequence: CASSQRTGESYEQYF. CDR3 DNA sequence: TGCGCCAGCAGCCAAAGGACAGGGGAAAGCTACGAGCAGTACTTC.

This clone was counted once. The chain joins TRBV5-1 to TRBJ2-3; tentatively, D is TRBD2 (5 bases). The CDR3 covers 15 residues. V was trimmed by 1 base and J by 2 bases, leaving 11 bases between them. Germline V CDR1 and CDR2: SGHRS, YFSETQ. The chain's CDR3 is CASSLTGFPTDTQYF. CDR3 in DNA: TGCGCCAGCAGCTTGACGGGGTTCCCCACAGATACGCAGTATTTT.

The chain's CDR3 is CAISGKTGADTQYF. In DNA form, the CDR3 reads TGTGCCATCAGTGGAAAGACAGGGGCAGATACGCAGTATTTT. The chain uses TRBV10-3 and TRBJ2-3, with 8 positions matching TRBD1. This CDR3 is built from 14 residues. Germline CDR1 reads ENHRY; CDR2 reads SYGVKD. V gave up 4 bases and J gave up 4 bases; unmatched junction bases: 4.

This chain joins TRBV27 and TRBJ2-5; possibly TRBD2 for D (7 bases). This CDR3 contains 15 residues. V lost 0 bases, J lost 4 bases, and 12 bases lay in between. The germline gives CDR1 MNHEY, CDR2 SMNVEV (reference sequence). The CDR3 bases are TGTGCCAGCAGTTTATCGGAGGGGGAGGGAGAGACCCAGTACTTC. As protein: CASSLSEGEGETQYF.

The rearrangement links TRBV6-1 to TRBJ2-1; weak D call: TRBD1 (5 bases). Per the germline V gene, CDR1 is MNHNS and CDR2 is SASEGT. CDR3 length: 12 residues. The CDR3 region is CTTGSGGNEQFF. CDR3 DNA: TGTACCACAGGTAGTGGCGGCAATGAGCAGTTCTTC.

This chain connects TRBV5-1 to TRBJ2-1; 7 bases fit TRBD2. The CDR3 is made up of 15 amino acids. With 0 bases clipped from V and 2 bases from J, the junction kept 2 bases outside the gene matches. The germline V gene has CDR1 SGHRS and CDR2 YFSETQ. CDR3 sequence (DNA): TGCGCCAGCAGCTTGGTCGGGGGGACCTACAATGAGCAGTTCTTC. Translating it yields CASSLVGGTYNEQFF.

The chain links TRBV7-9 to TRBJ1-4; D remains unclear. The V gene lost 5 bases and the J gene lost 8 bases, with 12 bases spanning the gap. The germline CDR1 and CDR2 sequences are SEHNR and FQNEAQ (reference sequence). The CDR3 sequence is 13 residues long. Here the CDR3 DNA reads TGTGCCAGCAGCCCCTCCAGAAGGGAAAAACTGTTTTTT. As protein: CASSPSRREKLFF.

V gene TRBV27 combines with J gene TRBJ1-1; tentative D call: TRBD1 (5 bases). Germline-derived CDR1 and CDR2 are MNHEY and SMNVEV (reference sequence). The CDR3 runs 17 residues. V was cut by 5 bases and J by 4 bases, with 23 bases left in between. DNA of the CDR3: TGTGCCAGCAGTGACGTAGGGTCGACGGGAGGGACCACTGAAGCTTTCTTT. Protein: CASSDVGSTGGTTEAFF.

This clone has a single count. The V and J genes are TRBV27 and TRBJ2-5, with D unclear. This CDR3 comprises 13 residues. Germline CDR1 and CDR2: MNHEY and SMNVEV (reference sequence). The V end lost 3 bases, the J end lost 2 bases, and 7 bases lay between the germline ends. CDR3 region: CASSFPGQETQYF. Written as DNA, the CDR3 is TGTGCCAGCAGTTTCCCCGGGCAAGAGACCCAGTACTTC.

The rearrangement uses TRBV29-1 and TRBJ2-7; possible D gene TRBD2, 6 bases. Germline loops: CDR1 SQVTM, CDR2 ANQGSEA. With 1 base removed from V and 2 bases from J, the gap between germline ends came to 9 bases. The CDR3 length is 13 residues. The CDR3 here is CSVEGDSTYEQYF. The DNA of the CDR3 is TGCAGCGTTGAAGGGGACTCGACCTACGAGCAGTACTTC.

This clone was counted once. This sequence joins TRBV29-1 and TRBJ2-1; a weak D match, TRBD2 (6 bases). Trimming took off 0 bases at V and 8 bases at J, with 8 bases between the two ends. The germline gives CDR1 SQVTM, CDR2 ANQGSEA. The CDR3 loop spans 12 amino acids. The CDR3 DNA reads TGCAGCGTTGAAGAGGGACTCTATGAGCAGTTCTTC. It codes for CSVEEGLYEQFF.

The chain has TRBV27 and TRBJ2-1; 10 bases line up with TRBD1. J gave up 2 bases and V 5 bases, and 6 bases lay outside the gene matches. The CDR3 has 16 amino acids. The germline V gene has CDR1 MNHEY and CDR2 SMNVEV (reference sequence). The CDR3 spells CASSPEGQGPYNEQFF. DNA of the CDR3: TGTGCCAGCAGTCCGGAGGGACAGGGGCCCTACAATGAGCAGTTCTTC.

The chain couples TRBV28 to TRBJ2-5, with D possibly being TRBD2 (5 bases). This CDR3 has 18 residues. CDR1 is MDHEN, CDR2 SYDVKM, per germline. The ends were cut back, 3 bases at V and 2 bases at J, with 22 bases in the middle. The CDR3 region is CASSFVSGRRHQQETQYF. CDR3 nucleotide sequence: TGTGCCAGCAGTTTCGTTTCAGGCAGGAGGCACCAGCAAGAGACCCAGTACTTC. Full variable domain (missing parts from reference TRBV28 and TRBJ2-5): DVKVTQSSRYLVKRTGEKVFLECVQDMDHENMFWYRQDPGLGLRLIYFSYDVKMKEKGDIPEGYSVSREKKERFSLILESASTNQTSMYLCASSFVSGRRHQQETQYFGPGTRLLVL.

The chain couples TRBV13 to TRBJ2-7; D remains ambiguous. This CDR3 comprises 14 residues. Germline V lookup: CDR1 PRHDT, CDR2 FYEKMQ (reference sequence). V lost 3 bases and J 6 bases, leaving 15 bases between the germline ends. The DNA for the CDR3 is TGTGCCAGCAGCTTTGGGTCCCCTTTGAGCGAGCAGTACTTC. Translated: CASSFGSPLSEQYF.

J is TRBJ2-1 and V is TRBV5-5; D not resolved. The CDR3 is 15 residues long. Germline loops: CDR1 SGHKS, CDR2 YYEKEE (reference sequence). V dropped 4 bases and J dropped 0 bases, with 11 bases sitting between them. CDR3 protein: CASSVRSFSYNEQFF. For the CDR3, the DNA is TGTGCCAGCAGCGTACGTTCTTTCTCCTACAATGAGCAGTTCTTC.